This T cell receptor (beta chain) was obtained from a study of blood T cell repertoires in COVID-19. Recruits, aged about 18 to 100 years, lived in 20 to 30 US areas. CDR3 length equals 14 residues. Germline V gene data show CDR1 as SNHLY and CDR2 as FYNNEI. V dropped 0 bases and J dropped 6 bases, with 6 bases sitting between them. As handled by the study authors: Using reference gene primer amplification, nucleated cell counts were estimated. Profiled with immunoSEQ multiplex PCR; TCRdb holds only in-frame clones, not every one. V, J and clone size are taken as reported in that table, and D and trimming were inferred from the DNA itself. The data hold roughly 430,000 clones, with around 90% observed a single time.

What was sequenced was PBMCs or T cells enriched from blood (not recorded which). This chain connects TRBV2 to TRBJ1-6; D gene unclear. The receptor was derived from a woman aged 40 to 50 with acute COVID-19. CDR3 coding DNA: TGTGCCAGCAGTGAAGCGAGGAGTAATTCACCCCTCCACTTT. It codes for CASSEARSNSPLHF.